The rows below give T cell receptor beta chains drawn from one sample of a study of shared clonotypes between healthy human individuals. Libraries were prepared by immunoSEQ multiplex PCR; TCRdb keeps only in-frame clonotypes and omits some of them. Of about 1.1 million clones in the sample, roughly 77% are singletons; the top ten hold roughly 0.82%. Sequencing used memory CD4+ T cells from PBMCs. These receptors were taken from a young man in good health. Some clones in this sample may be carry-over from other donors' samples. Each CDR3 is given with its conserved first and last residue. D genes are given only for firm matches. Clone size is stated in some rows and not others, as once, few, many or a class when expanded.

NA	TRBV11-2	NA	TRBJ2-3	CASSLALRGQSTDTQYF	TGTGCCAGCAGCCTAGCCCTCAGGGGACAAAGCACAGATACGCAGTATTTT
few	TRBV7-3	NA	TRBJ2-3	CASSSGTDTQYF	TGTGCCAGCAGCTCAGGGACAGATACGCAGTATTTT
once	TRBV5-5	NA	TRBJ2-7	CASSLGTPHSYEQYF	TGTGCCAGCAGCTTAGGGACTCCTCACTCCTACGAGCAGTACTTC
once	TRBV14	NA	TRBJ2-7	CASSRSGGEQYF	TGTGCCAGCAGCCGCTCAGGGGGGGAGCAGTACTTC
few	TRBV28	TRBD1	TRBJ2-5	CASSFGGQQETQYF	TGTGCCAGCAGTTTTGGGGGACAGCAAGAGACCCAGTACTTC
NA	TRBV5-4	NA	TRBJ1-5	CASSLGPDLNQPQHF	TGTGCCAGCAGCTTGGGGCCGGACTTGAATCAGCCCCAGCATTTT
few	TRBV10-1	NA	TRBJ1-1	CATHMNPRGTEAFF	TGCGCCACCCATATGAACCCCCGGGGCACTGAAGCTTTCTTT
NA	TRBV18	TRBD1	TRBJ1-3	CASTGGISGNTIYF	TGTGCCAGCACAGGGGGGATCTCTGGAAACACCATATATTTT
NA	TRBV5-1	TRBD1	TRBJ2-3	CASSLGQGAGDTQYF	TGCGCCAGCAGCTTGGGACAGGGGGCCGGAGATACGCAGTATTTT
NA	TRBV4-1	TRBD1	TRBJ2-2	CASSRSRFWDRGSGELFF	TGCGCCAGCAGCCGCTCCCGGTTCTGGGACAGGGGTTCCGGGGAGCTGTTTTTT
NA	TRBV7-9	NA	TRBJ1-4	CASSLISVRQEKLFF	TGTGCCAGCAGCTTAATTTCGGTCCGTCAGGAAAAACTGTTTTTT
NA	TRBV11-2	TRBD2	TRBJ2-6	CASSSLAGTSGANVLTF	TGTGCCAGCAGCTCCTTAGCGGGAACCTCTGGGGCCAACGTCCTGACTTTC
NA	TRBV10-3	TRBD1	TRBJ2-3	CAIKGQALADTQYF	TGTGCCATCAAGGGACAGGCACTGGCAGATACGCAGTATTTT
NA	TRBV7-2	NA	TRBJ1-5	CASTEGGPQHF	TGTGCCAGCACCGAAGGGGGGCCCCAGCATTTT
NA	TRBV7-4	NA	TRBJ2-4	CTSSSTGVAPGRDIQYF	TGTACCAGCAGCTCGACCGGGGTGGCTCCCGGCAGGGACATTCAGTACTTC
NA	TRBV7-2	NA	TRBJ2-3	CASSLEWTPQRPPGDTQYF	TGTGCCAGCAGCTTAGAATGGACCCCACAGAGGCCACCGGGTGATACGCAGTATTTT
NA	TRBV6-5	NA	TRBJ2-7	CASTTDRSEQYF	TGTGCCAGCACAACAGATCGGTCCGAGCAGTACTTC
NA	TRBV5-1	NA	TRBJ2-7	CASSLAGTAYEQYF	TGCGCCAGCAGCTTGGCCGGGACGGCCTACGAGCAGTACTTC
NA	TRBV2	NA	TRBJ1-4	CASKAAGDNEKLFF	TGTGCCAGCAAGGCCGCAGGGGACAATGAAAAACTGTTTTTT
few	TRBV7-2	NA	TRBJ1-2	CASSLMGGGYTF	TGTGCCAGCAGTCTAATGGGGGGCGGCTACACCTTC
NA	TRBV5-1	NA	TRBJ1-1	CASSANSANTEAFF	TGCGCCAGCAGCGCCAACTCAGCGAACACTGAAGCTTTCTTT
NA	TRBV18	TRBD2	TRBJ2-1	CASSPRASGSYNEQFF	TGTGCCAGCTCACCAAGGGCTAGCGGGTCCTACAATGAGCAGTTCTTC
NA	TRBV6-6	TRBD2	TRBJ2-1	CASSRLAGTYNEQFF	TGTGCCAGCAGCCGACTAGCGGGAACCTACAATGAGCAGTTCTTC
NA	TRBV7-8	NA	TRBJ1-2	CASSSRLFYGYTF	TGTGCCAGCAGCTCCCGGTTGTTCTATGGCTACACCTTC
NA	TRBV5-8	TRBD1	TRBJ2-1	CASSLSFGTDVQEQFF	TGTGCCAGCAGCTTGTCCTTCGGGACAGACGTGCAGGAGCAGTTCTTC
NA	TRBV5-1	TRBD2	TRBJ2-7	CASSPSSGGSYEQYF	TGCGCCAGCAGCCCTTCTAGCGGGGGCTCCTACGAGCAGTACTTC
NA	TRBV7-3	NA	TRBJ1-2	CASSLTGQGLGGYTF	TGTGCCAGCAGCTTAACGGGTCAGGGATTAGGGGGCTACACCTTC
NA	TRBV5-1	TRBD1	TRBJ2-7	CASSPRDRGIREQYF	TGCGCCAGCAGCCCCCGGGACAGAGGGATCCGCGAGCAGTACTTC
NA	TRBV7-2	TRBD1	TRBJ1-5	CASSTGTGNLQPQHF	TGTGCCAGCAGCACCGGGACAGGGAATCTTCAGCCCCAGCATTTT
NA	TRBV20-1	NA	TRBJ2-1	CSALRGEQFF	TGCAGTGCCTTGAGGGGTGAGCAGTTCTTC
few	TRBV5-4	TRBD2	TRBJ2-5	CASSSSGGREETQYF	TGTGCCAGCAGCTCCTCGGGTGGGAGGGAAGAGACCCAGTACTTC
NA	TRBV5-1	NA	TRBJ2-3	CASSFGLTDTQYF	TGCGCCAGCAGCTTTGGACTGACAGATACGCAGTATTTT
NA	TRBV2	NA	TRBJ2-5	CASSGRRGGAETQYF	TGTGCCAGCAGTGGACGTAGGGGAGGCGCGGAGACCCAGTACTTC
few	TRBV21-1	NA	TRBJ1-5	CASSRQYYSNQPQHF	TGTGCCAGCAGCAGACAGTATTATAGCAATCAGCCCCAGCATTTT
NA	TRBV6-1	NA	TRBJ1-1	CASSLITGNTEAFF	TGTGCCAGCAGTCTGATTACAGGGAACACTGAAGCTTTCTTT
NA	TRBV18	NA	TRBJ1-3	CASSPTNLGNTIYF	TGTGCCAGCTCACCGACAAATCTCGGAAACACCATATATTTT
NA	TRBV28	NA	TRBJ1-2	CASSLRAGGYTF	TGTGCCAGCAGTTTAAGGGCGGGAGGCTACACCTTC
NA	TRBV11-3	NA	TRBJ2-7	CASSLAGGPYEQYF	TGTGCCAGCAGCTTAGCTGGGGGGCCTTACGAGCAGTACTTC
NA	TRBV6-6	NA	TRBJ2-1	CASRPRDHNEQFF	TGTGCCAGCAGACCCCGGGACCACAATGAGCAGTTCTTC
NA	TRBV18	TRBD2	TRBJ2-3	CASSHPGLASTDTQYF	TGTGCCAGCTCACACCCTGGACTAGCCAGCACAGATACGCAGTATTTT
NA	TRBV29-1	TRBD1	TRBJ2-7	CGVEDRDRPTYEQYF	TGCGGCGTTGAAGACCGGGACAGACCGACCTACGAGCAGTACTTC
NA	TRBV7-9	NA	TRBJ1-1	CASSLVHLNTEAFF	TGTGCCAGCAGCTTAGTACACTTGAACACTGAAGCTTTCTTT
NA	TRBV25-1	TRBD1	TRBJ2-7	CASSGTGGRSYEQYF	TGTGCCAGCAGTGGAACAGGGGGCCGGTCCTACGAGCAGTACTTC
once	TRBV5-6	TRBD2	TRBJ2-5	CASSTGLAGGAETQYF	TGTGCCAGCAGCACCGGACTAGCGGGAGGGGCAGAGACCCAGTACTTC
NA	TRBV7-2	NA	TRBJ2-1	CASSTAGLSYNEQFF	TGTGCCAGCAGCACAGCGGGCCTATCCTACAATGAGCAGTTCTTC
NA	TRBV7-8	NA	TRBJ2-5	CASNLQGQETQYF	TGTGCCAGCAACCTACAGGGCCAAGAGACCCAGTACTTC
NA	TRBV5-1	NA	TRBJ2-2	CASSVAGVRTGELFF	TGCGCCAGCAGCGTAGCTGGAGTTAGAACCGGGGAGCTGTTTTTT
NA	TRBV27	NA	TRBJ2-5	CACPGQGEETQYF	TGTGCCTGCCCGGGACAAGGAGAAGAGACCCAGTACTTC